This paragraph reports one TCR beta chain. The antigen is undetermined. Primers included in the PCR were 60 Vbeta and 13 Jbeta primers. Profiling relied on immunoSEQ multiplex PCR, and the TCRdb table lists in-frame clones only, not all of them. Of 130,000 to 150,000 clones listed, approximately 80% are singletons. This sample was included in a study of cytomegalovirus exposure and HLA in healthy donors. The CDR3 is made up of 15 amino acids. V dropped 0 bases and J dropped 6; count of bases not matched to a gene: 5. Germline V lookup: CDR1 LGHNA, CDR2 YNFKEQ. Whole-study results and caveats: Across donors, sequencing depth was assumed by presence/absence analyses to be roughly uniform.

This rearrangement joins TRBV4-2 to TRBJ2-7, with 10 bases fitting TRBD1. This clonotype was obtained from a man aged 18 to 29 in good health and CMV-seronegative. The specimen sequenced was PBMCs. The CDR3 sequence: CASSQEDRGLREQYF. The CDR3 bases are TGTGCCAGCAGCCAAGAAGACAGGGGGCTGCGCGAGCAGTACTTC.